This T cell receptor (beta chain) was identified during a study of blood T cell repertoires in COVID-19. The V gene's germline CDR1 is GTSNPN and CDR2 SVGIG (reference sequence). The V end was cut by 2 bases, the J end by 2 bases, with 8 bases between. The CDR3 is 13 amino acids. The table came from immunoSEQ multiplex PCR; TCRdb's copy has only in-frame clones and leaves some out. The data hold some 230,000 clones, with about 85% observed a single time. V is TRBV30 and J is TRBJ2-3; D unclear. This TCR came from a middle-aged man with acute or convalescent COVID-19. Sequenced input: peripheral blood. In DNA, the CDR3 is TGTGCCTGGAGTTCCGGTACCACAGATACGCAGTATTTT. It yields the protein CAWSSGTTDTQYF.